A selection of T cell receptor beta chains follows, all from one sample in a study of cytomegalovirus exposure and HLA in healthy donors. The table came from immunoSEQ multiplex PCR; TCRdb's copy has only in-frame clones and leaves some out. The sample lists 150,000 to 200,000 clones; 80% were seen once. Sequenced: PBMCs. The receptors were sampled from a woman aged 40 to 50 in good health and CMV-seronegative. Both conserved end residues are part of each CDR3. The D gene is left open where the match is weak. The size field is filled for only some rows; it gives once, few, many or a size class.

TGTGCCAGCAGCCCATTTGACAGGGGAGGAGGCTACACCTTC,CASSPFDRGGGYTF,.,TRBJ1-2,TRBV9,TRBD1
TGTGCCAGCAGCTATTTTGGACAGCCTGGCTACGAGCAGTACTTC,CASSYFGQPGYEQYF,.,TRBJ2-7,TRBV11-3,.
TGTGCCAGTAACCCCGGGACAGGGAACACCGGGGAGCTGTTTTTT,CASNPGTGNTGELFF,.,TRBJ2-2,TRBV28,TRBD1
TGTGCCAGCATCCCGAAGACAGGGGGATATGAGCAGTTCTTC,CASIPKTGGYEQFF,.,TRBJ2-1,TRBV5-6,TRBD1
TGTGCCTGGAGTGTAAATGGAGGCAATCAGCCCCAGCATTTT,CAWSVNGGNQPQHF,.,TRBJ1-5,TRBV30,.
TGTGCCAGCAGCTTACTAGCGGGAGAATCCGGGGAGCTGTTTTTT,CASSLLAGESGELFF,once,TRBJ2-2,TRBV11-2,TRBD2
TGTGCCAGCAGCTACCACTCTCCCCAAGAGACCCAGTACTTC,CASSYHSPQETQYF,.,TRBJ2-5,TRBV7-9,.
TGTGCCAGCGAGGCGGGGGGGTTCTCCTACAATGAGCAGTTCTTC,CASEAGGFSYNEQFF,.,TRBJ2-1,TRBV11-1,TRBD2
TGTGCCAGTCGCCATACCGGGACAGGAATGTTCAGGGAAGAAAAACTGTTTTTT,CASRHTGTGMFREEKLFF,few,TRBJ1-4,TRBV19,TRBD1
TGCGCCAGCAGCTTGGTTGCAGGTTCGTCCTACGAGCAGTACTTC,CASSLVAGSSYEQYF,.,TRBJ2-7,TRBV5-1,.
TGTGCCAGCAGCGTAGTGGCAGAACACACCGGGGAGCTGTTTTTT,CASSVVAEHTGELFF,.,TRBJ2-2,TRBV9,.
TGTGCCACCAGCAGAGATGGGGGGGCCTTGGAGCAGTTCTTC,CATSRDGGALEQFF,.,TRBJ2-1,TRBV15,.